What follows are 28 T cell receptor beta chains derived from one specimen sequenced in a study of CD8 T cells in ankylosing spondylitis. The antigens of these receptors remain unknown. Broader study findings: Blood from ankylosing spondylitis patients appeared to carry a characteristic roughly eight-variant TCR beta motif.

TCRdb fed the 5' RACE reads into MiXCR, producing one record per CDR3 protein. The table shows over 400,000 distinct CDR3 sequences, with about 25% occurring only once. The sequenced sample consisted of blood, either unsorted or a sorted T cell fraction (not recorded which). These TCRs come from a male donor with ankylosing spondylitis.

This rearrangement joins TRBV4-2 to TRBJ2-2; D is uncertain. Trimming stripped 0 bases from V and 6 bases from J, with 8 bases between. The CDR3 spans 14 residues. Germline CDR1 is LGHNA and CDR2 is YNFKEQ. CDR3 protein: CASSQDRWPGELFF. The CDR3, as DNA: TGTGCCAGCAGCCAAGATAGGTGGCCCGGGGAGCTGTTTTTT.

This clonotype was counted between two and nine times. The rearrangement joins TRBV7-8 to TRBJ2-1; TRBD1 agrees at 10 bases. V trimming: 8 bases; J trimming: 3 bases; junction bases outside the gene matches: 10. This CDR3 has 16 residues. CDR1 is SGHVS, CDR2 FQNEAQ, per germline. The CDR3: CASVPRRDRGYNEQFF. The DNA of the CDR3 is TGTGCCAGCGTCCCCAGAAGGGACAGGGGCTACAATGAGCAGTTCTTC. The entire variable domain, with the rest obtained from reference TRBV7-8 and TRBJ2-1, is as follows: GAGVSQSPRYKVAKRGQDVALRCDPISGHVSLFWYQQALGQGPEFLTYFQNEAQLDKSGLPSDRFFAERPEGSVSTLKIQRTQQEDSAVYLCASVPRRDRGYNEQFFGPGTRLTVL.

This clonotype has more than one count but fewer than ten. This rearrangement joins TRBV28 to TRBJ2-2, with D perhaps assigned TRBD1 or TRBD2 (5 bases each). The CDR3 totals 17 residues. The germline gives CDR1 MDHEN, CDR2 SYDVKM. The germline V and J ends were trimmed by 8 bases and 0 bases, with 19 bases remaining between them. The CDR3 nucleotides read TGTGCCAGCCCGGGACGGAGCTCCCTCGCGAACACCGGGGAGCTGTTTTTT. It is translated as CASPGRSSLANTGELFF. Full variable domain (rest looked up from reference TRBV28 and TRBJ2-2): DVKVTQSSRYLVKRTGEKVFLECVQDMDHENMFWYRQDPGLGLRLIYFSYDVKMKEKGDIPEGYSVSREKKERFSLILESASTNQTSMYLCASPGRSSLANTGELFFGEGSRLTVL.

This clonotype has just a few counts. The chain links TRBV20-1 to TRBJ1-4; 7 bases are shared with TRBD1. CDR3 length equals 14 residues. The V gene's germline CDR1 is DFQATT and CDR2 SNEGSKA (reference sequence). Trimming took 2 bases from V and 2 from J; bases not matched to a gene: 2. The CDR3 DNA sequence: TGCAGTGCTAGACCGGGACAGACTAATGAAAAACTGTTTTTT. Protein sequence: CSARPGQTNEKLFF.

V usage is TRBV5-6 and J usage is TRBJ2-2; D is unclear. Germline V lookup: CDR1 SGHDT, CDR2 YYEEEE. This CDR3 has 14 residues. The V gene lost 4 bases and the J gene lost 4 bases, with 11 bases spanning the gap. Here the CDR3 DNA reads TGTGCCAGCAGCCGCGGTCTATTCACCGGGGAGCTGTTTTTT. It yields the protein CASSRGLFTGELFF.

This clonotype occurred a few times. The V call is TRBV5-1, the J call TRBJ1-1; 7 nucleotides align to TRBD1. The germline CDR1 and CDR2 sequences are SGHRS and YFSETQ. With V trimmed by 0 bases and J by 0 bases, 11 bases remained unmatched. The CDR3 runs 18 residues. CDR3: CASSLGFGTDPMNTEAFF. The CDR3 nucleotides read TGCGCCAGCAGCTTGGGGTTTGGGACAGACCCTATGAACACTGAAGCTTTCTTT.

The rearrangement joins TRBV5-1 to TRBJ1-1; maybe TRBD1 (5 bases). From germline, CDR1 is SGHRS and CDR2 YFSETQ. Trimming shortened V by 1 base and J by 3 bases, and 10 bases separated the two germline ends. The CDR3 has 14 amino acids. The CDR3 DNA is TGCGCCAGCAGCTTGCTAGGGGACGACACTGAAGCTTTCTTT. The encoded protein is CASSLLGDDTEAFF.

For the CDR3, the DNA is TGCGCCAGCAGCGAGCGGGGTGCTGGGGGTGAGCAGTTCTTC. As protein: CASSERGAGGEQFF. The chain combines TRBV5-1 with TRBJ2-1; TRBD2 agrees at 7 bases. Trimming at V came to 4 bases and at J to 9 bases, leaving 10 bases not matched to a gene. Germline V gene data show CDR1 as SGHRS and CDR2 as YFSETQ. CDR3 length equals 14 residues.

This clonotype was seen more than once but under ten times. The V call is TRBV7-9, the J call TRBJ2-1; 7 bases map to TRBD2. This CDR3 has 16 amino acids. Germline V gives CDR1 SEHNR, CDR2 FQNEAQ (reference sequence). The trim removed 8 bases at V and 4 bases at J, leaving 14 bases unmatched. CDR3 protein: CASALHGGIPYNEQFF. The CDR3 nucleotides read TGTGCCAGCGCCCTCCACGGGGGGATACCTTACAATGAGCAGTTCTTC. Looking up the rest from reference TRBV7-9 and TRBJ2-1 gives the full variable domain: DTGVSQNPRHKITKRGQNVTFRCDPISEHNRLYWYRQTLGQGPEFLTYFQNEAQLEKSRLLSDRFSAERPKGSFSTLEIQRTEQGDSAMYLCASALHGGIPYNEQFFGPGTRLTVL.

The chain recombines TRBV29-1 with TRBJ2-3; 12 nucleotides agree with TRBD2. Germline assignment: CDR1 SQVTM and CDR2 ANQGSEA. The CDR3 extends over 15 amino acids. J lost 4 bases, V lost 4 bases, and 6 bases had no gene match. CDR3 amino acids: CSVASGRADSDTQYF. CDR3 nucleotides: TGCAGCGTTGCTAGCGGGAGGGCCGATTCAGATACGCAGTATTTT.

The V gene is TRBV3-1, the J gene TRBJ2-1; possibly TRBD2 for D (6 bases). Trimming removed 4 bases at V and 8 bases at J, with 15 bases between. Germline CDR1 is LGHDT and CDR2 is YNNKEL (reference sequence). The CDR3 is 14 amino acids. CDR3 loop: CASSPRTKEYEQFF. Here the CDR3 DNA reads TGTGCCAGCAGCCCCAGGACTAAAGAATATGAGCAGTTCTTC.

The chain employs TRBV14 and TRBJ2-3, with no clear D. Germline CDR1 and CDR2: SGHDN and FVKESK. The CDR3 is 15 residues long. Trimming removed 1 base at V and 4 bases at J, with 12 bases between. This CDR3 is CASSQGMVFPDTQYF. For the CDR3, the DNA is TGTGCCAGCAGCCAAGGGATGGTCTTTCCAGATACGCAGTATTTT.

The CDR3 here is CASSEQTYGYTF. CDR3 DNA: TGTGCCAGCAGTGAACAGACCTATGGCTACACCTTC. The chain is built from TRBV25-1 and TRBJ1-2; D remains ambiguous. Looked up from germline, CDR1 is MGHDK and CDR2 is SYGVNS. The V end lost 2 bases, the J end lost 4 bases, and 5 bases lay between the germline ends. CDR3 size: 12 residues.

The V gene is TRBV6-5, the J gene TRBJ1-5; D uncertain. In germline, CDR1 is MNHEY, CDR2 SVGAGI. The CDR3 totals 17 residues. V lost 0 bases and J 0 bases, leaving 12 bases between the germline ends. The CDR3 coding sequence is TGTGCCAGCAGTTACTCGTTGACGCCGGGTAGCAATCAGCCCCAGCATTTT. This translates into CASSYSLTPGSNQPQHF.

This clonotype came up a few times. The CDR3 bases are TGCAGTGCTAGAGATCCGCGTTCTAGCACAGATACGCAGTATTTT. Translated: CSARDPRSSTDTQYF. This chain uses TRBV20-1 with TRBJ2-3; D is undetermined. V was shortened by 0 bases and J by 0 bases, with 10 bases between the two germline ends. The CDR3 consists of 15 residues. CDR1 is DFQATT and CDR2 is SNEGSKA in the germline V gene (reference sequence).

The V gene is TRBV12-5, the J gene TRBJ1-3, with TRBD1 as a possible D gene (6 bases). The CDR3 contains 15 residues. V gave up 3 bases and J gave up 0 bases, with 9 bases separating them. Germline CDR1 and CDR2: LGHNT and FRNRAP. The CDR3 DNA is TGTGCTAGTGGTTTAACAGGGATCTCTGGAAACACCATATATTTT. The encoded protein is CASGLTGISGNTIYF.

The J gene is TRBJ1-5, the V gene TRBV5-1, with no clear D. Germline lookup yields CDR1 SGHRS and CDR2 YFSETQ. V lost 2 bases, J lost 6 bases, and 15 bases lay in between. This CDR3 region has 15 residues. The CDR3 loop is CASSLGGEVSQPQHF. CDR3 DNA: TGCGCCAGCAGCTTAGGTGGGGAGGTCAGTCAGCCCCAGCATTTT.

CDR3 sequence: CASSWARTGGDTEAFF. DNA of the CDR3: TGCGCCAGCAGCTGGGCTAGGACAGGGGGTGACACTGAAGCTTTCTTT. This chain connects TRBV5-1 to TRBJ1-1, with 10 bases aligning to TRBD1. The CDR3 runs 16 residues. Per the germline V gene, CDR1 is SGHRS and CDR2 is YFSETQ. J was trimmed by 3 bases and V by 3 bases; bases with no gene match: 8.

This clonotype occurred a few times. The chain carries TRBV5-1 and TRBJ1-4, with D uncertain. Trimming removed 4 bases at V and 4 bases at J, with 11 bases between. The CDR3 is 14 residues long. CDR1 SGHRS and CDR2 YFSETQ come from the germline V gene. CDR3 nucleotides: TGCGCCAGCAGCAAGGACGGAATTAATGAAAAACTGTTTTTT. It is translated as CASSKDGINEKLFF.

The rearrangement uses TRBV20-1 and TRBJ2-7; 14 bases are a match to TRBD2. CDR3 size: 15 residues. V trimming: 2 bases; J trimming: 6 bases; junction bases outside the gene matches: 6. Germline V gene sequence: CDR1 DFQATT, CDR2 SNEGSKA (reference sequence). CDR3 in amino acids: CSARRLAGGPSEQYV. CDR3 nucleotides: TGCAGTGCTAGACGACTAGCGGGAGGGCCTTCCGAGCAGTACGTC.

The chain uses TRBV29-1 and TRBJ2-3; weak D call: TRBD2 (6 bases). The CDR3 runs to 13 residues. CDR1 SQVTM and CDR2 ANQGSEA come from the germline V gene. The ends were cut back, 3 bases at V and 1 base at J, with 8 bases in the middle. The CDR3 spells CSVDERGTDTQYF. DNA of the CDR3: TGCAGCGTTGACGAGCGGGGCACAGATACGCAGTATTTT.

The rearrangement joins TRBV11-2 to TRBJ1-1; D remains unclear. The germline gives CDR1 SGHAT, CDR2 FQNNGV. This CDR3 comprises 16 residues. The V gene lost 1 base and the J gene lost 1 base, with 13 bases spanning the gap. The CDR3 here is CASSLASPQTNTEAFF. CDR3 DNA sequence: TGTGCCAGCAGCTTAGCGTCACCACAAACGAACACTGAAGCTTTCTTT.

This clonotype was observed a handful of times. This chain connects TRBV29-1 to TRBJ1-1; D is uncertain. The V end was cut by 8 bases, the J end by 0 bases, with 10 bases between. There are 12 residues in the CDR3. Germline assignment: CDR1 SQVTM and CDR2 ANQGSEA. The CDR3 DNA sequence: TGCAGCCCGAGCGGGGTGAACACTGAAGCTTTCTTT. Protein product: CSPSGVNTEAFF.

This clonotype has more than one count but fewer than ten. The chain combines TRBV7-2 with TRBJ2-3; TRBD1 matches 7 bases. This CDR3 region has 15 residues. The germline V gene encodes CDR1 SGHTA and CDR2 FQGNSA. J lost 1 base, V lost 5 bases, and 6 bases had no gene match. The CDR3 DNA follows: TGTGCCAGCAGCGTACAGGGGACCGGCACAGATACGCAGTATTTT. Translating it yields CASSVQGTGTDTQYF.

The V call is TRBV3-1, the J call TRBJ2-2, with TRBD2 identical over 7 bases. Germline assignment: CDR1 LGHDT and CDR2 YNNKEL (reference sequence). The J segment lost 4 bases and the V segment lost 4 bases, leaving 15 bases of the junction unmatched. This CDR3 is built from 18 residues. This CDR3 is CASSLLSTLAGGTGELFF. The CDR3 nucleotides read TGTGCCAGCAGCCTACTCTCCACCTTAGCGGGCGGCACCGGGGAGCTGTTTTTT.

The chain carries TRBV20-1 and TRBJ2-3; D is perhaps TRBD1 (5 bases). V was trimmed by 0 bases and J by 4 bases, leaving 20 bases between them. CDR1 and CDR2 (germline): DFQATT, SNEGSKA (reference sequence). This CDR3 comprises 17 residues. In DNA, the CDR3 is TGCAGTGCTAGAGATAATTGGGCTGGGGCGGTCGCAGATACGCAGTATTTT. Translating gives CSARDNWAGAVADTQYF.

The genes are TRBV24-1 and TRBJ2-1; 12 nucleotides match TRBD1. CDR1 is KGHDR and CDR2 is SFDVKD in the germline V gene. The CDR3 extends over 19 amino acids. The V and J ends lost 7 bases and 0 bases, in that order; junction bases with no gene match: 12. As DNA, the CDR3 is TGTGCCACCAGCCAGACGGGACAGGGGGCCAGGAGCTCCTACAATGAGCAGTTCTTC. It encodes CATSQTGQGARSSYNEQFF.

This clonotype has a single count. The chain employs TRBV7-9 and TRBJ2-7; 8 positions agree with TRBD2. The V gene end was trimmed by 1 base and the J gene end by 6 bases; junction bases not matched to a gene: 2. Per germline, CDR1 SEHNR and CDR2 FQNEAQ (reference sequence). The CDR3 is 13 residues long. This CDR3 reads CASSLVGRGEQYV. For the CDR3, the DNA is TGTGCCAGCAGCTTAGTCGGGAGGGGCGAGCAGTACGTC.